A selection of T cell receptor beta chains follows, all from one sample in a study of post-analysis software for immune sequencing data. TCRdb analysed the PCR reads with MiXCR anew, one entry per CDR3 protein. This sample has roughly 730,000 distinct CDR3 sequences, with roughly 29% found just once. The specimen sequenced was blood. The source of these receptors is a girl aged 5-17 years with multiple sclerosis. The CDR3 runs from the conserved cysteine through the conserved F or W. Each record gives: V gene, J gene, CDR3 protein.

V gene: TRBV15; J gene: TRBJ2-1; CDR3 protein: CATSRAPDPYNEQFF
V gene: TRBV11-2; J gene: TRBJ2-1; CDR3 protein: CASSLERNNEQFF
V gene: TRBV10-1; J gene: TRBJ2-3; CDR3 protein: CASGRQGTDTQYF
V gene: TRBV29-1; J gene: TRBJ1-1; CDR3 protein: CSAHPGGNTEAFF
V gene: TRBV7-7; J gene: TRBJ2-1; CDR3 protein: CASSLEGTGAYEQFF
V gene: TRBV20-1; J gene: TRBJ1-1; CDR3 protein: CSADRESTEAFF
V gene: TRBV11-3; J gene: TRBJ2-1; CDR3 protein: CASSRGLAYEQFF
V gene: TRBV5-1; J gene: TRBJ2-3; CDR3 protein: CASSSLQTDTQYF
V gene: TRBV6-1; J gene: TRBJ1-5; CDR3 protein: CASVLHGTGGRQPQHF
V gene: TRBV5-1; J gene: TRBJ2-6; CDR3 protein: CASSRFSGANVLTF
V gene: TRBV5-5; J gene: .; CDR3 protein: CASSLGLAGGTQETQFF
V gene: TRBV7-2; J gene: TRBJ2-4; CDR3 protein: CASSLSGAKNIQYF
V gene: TRBV3-1; J gene: .; CDR3 protein: CASSLAGIQGTQYF
V gene: TRBV2; J gene: TRBJ2-1; CDR3 protein: CASSEGLAGADEQFF
V gene: TRBV27; J gene: TRBJ2-7; CDR3 protein: CTSSLKGQGYEQYF
V gene: TRBV5-1; J gene: TRBJ2-2; CDR3 protein: CASDRGDTGELFF
V gene: TRBV28; J gene: TRBJ2-1; CDR3 protein: CASSLGGGINEQFF
V gene: TRBV2; J gene: TRBJ2-5; CDR3 protein: CASSAGTGSFVETQYF
V gene: TRBV6-1; J gene: TRBJ1-5; CDR3 protein: CASRASDLSSNQPQHF
V gene: TRBV29-1; J gene: TRBJ2-3; CDR3 protein: CSVRGRSTDTQYF
V gene: TRBV18; J gene: TRBJ2-5; CDR3 protein: CASSPPGTQETQYF
V gene: TRBV5-1; J gene: TRBJ1-6; CDR3 protein: CASSLDWPGASSPLHF
V gene: TRBV5-1; J gene: TRBJ2-1; CDR3 protein: CASSLAGAVPYNEQFF
V gene: TRBV7-2; J gene: TRBJ1-2; CDR3 protein: CASSLRGTEKYGYTF
V gene: TRBV28; J gene: TRBJ2-5; CDR3 protein: CASSLPPSGVGAQYF
V gene: TRBV6-5; J gene: TRBJ2-3; CDR3 protein: CASSIAGTEDTQYF
V gene: TRBV3-1; J gene: TRBJ1-2; CDR3 protein: CASSPQGAGSGYTF
V gene: TRBV13; J gene: TRBJ1-1; CDR3 protein: CASSLVPGGTAEAFF
V gene: TRBV9; J gene: TRBJ1-4; CDR3 protein: CASSVQGATNEKLFF
V gene: TRBV20-1; J gene: TRBJ2-3; CDR3 protein: CSARAISTDTQYF
V gene: TRBV4-1; J gene: TRBJ2-5; CDR3 protein: CASSSTDYGNQPGETQYF
V gene: TRBV9; J gene: TRBJ1-1; CDR3 protein: CASSWGRENTEAFF
V gene: TRBV20-1; J gene: TRBJ1-5; CDR3 protein: CSLRTAPAADQPQHF
V gene: TRBV20-1; J gene: TRBJ2-6; CDR3 protein: CSAIAGAGANVLTF
V gene: TRBV4-1; J gene: TRBJ1-6; CDR3 protein: CASSQGGSSYNSPLHF
V gene: TRBV5-5; J gene: TRBJ1-2; CDR3 protein: CAGSSGTGGYYGYTF
V gene: TRBV10-3; J gene: TRBJ2-3; CDR3 protein: CAISELDIRSSQYF
V gene: TRBV12-3/TRBV12-4; J gene: TRBJ2-3; CDR3 protein: CASSPGLLVGTDTQYF
V gene: TRBV7-9; J gene: TRBJ2-1; CDR3 protein: CASSSRPGGGEYNEQFF
V gene: TRBV4-3; J gene: TRBJ2-1; CDR3 protein: CASSQDPLRSYNEQFF
V gene: TRBV7-2; J gene: TRBJ2-4; CDR3 protein: CASSLRGTLAKTIQYF
V gene: TRBV27; J gene: TRBJ1-6; CDR3 protein: CASSTWTSPLHF
V gene: TRBV29-1; J gene: TRBJ1-1; CDR3 protein: CSVDLGGAEAFF